This T cell receptor (beta chain) was captured in a study of blood T cell repertoires in COVID-19. The CDR3 extends over 17 amino acids. The V gene lost 3 bases and the J gene lost 4 bases, with 21 bases spanning the gap. Only in-frame clones appear in the TCRdb table, and some are missing; sequencing was by immunoSEQ multiplex PCR. Of more than 300,000 clones listed, approximately 82% are singletons. The chain couples TRBV23-1 to TRBJ1-2; maybe TRBD1 (6 bases). TRBV23-1 is reported as an ORF; its role is uncertain. This TCR came from a woman aged 50 to 60 with acute or convalescent COVID-19. Sequencing was done on a sample of peripheral blood. CDR3 nucleotides: TGCGCCAGCAGTCACCTAATAACCCGACAGGTCCTCTATGGCTACACCTTC. Translating it yields CASSHLITRQVLYGYTF.